These 15 T cell receptor beta chains originate from one sample sequenced in a study of cytomegalovirus exposure and HLA in healthy donors. The PCR contained 60 Vbeta and 13 Jbeta primers. Method: immunoSEQ multiplex PCR; TCRdb's copy keeps in-frame clones and lacks some. The sample shows about 170,000 clones, 70% to 90% of them seen only once. Sequenced input: PBMCs. Every receptor here comes from a man aged 25 to 45 in good health and CMV-seropositive.

J is TRBJ2-5 and V is TRBV19; 7 nucleotides line up with TRBD1. CDR1 LNHDA and CDR2 SQIVND come from the germline V gene (reference sequence). The CDR3 length is 15 residues. V dropped 0 bases and J dropped 4; count of bases not matched to a gene: 5. CDR3 bases: TGTGCCAGTAGTATAGATTGGGGACAGCTAGAGACCCAGTACTTC. It yields the protein CASSIDWGQLETQYF.

This clone was counted between two and nine times. V is TRBV6-5 and J is TRBJ1-1; tentatively, D is TRBD1 (5 bases). Germline lookup yields CDR1 MNHEY and CDR2 SVGAGI. The CDR3 sequence is 15 residues long. Trimming removed 0 bases from V and 1 base from J, with 9 bases in between. This CDR3 reads CASSYSRRGNTEAFF. For the CDR3, the DNA is TGTGCCAGCAGTTACTCGAGAAGGGGGAACACTGAAGCTTTCTTT.

The chain links TRBV4-2 to TRBJ2-5, with 8 bases that match TRBD2. Germline V gene lookup returns CDR1 LGHNA and CDR2 YNFKEQ. The CDR3 covers 18 residues. V was clipped by 4 bases and J by 3 bases; unmatched bases: 16. Here the CDR3 reads CASSPYQGAGGPEETQYF. DNA of the CDR3: TGTGCCAGCAGCCCTTACCAAGGGGCGGGAGGTCCGGAAGAGACCCAGTACTTC.

The V and J genes are TRBV7-2 and TRBJ1-2; 7 nucleotides match TRBD1. The V gene end was trimmed by 5 bases and the J gene end by 0 bases; junction bases not matched to a gene: 6. Germline assignment: CDR1 SGHTA and CDR2 FQGNSA. This CDR3 has 15 amino acids. CDR3 loop: CASSGAGTANYGYTF. The CDR3 DNA reads as TGTGCCAGCAGCGGGGCGGGGACAGCTAACTATGGCTACACCTTC.

V is TRBV7-2 and J is TRBJ2-7; 8 positions agree with TRBD1. With 1 base clipped from V and 1 base from J, the junction kept 0 bases outside the gene matches. In germline, CDR1 is SGHTA, CDR2 FQGNSA. CDR3 length: 14 residues. Here the CDR3 reads CASSLGDRSYEQYF. CDR3 in DNA: TGTGCCAGCAGCTTAGGGGACAGGTCCTACGAGCAGTACTTC.

This clone was recorded a few times. The chain has TRBV6-1 and TRBJ1-4, with 8 bases fitting TRBD1. J gave up 4 bases and V 7 bases, and 8 bases lay outside the gene matches. The CDR3 sequence is 15 residues long. Germline loops: CDR1 MNHNS, CDR2 SASEGT. CDR3 amino acids: CASKLGGQDNEKLFF. The CDR3 DNA follows: TGTGCCAGCAAATTGGGGGGACAGGATAATGAAAAACTGTTTTTT.

This clone was detected only once. The chain employs TRBV7-3 and TRBJ1-3; 7 nucleotides agree with TRBD1. Germline values: CDR1 SGHTA, CDR2 FQGTGA. The ends lost 5 bases at V and 0 bases at J; junction bases unmatched: 7. The CDR3 has 16 amino acids. The CDR3 protein is CASSTTGDGSGNTIYF. For the CDR3, the DNA is TGTGCCAGCAGCACCACAGGGGACGGCTCTGGAAACACCATATATTTT.

The chain joins TRBV30 to TRBJ1-2, with D maybe TRBD1 (5 bases). The CDR3 spans 14 residues. Between the trimmed V and J ends, which lost 8 bases and 8 bases, there was a span of 24 bases. The germline CDR1 and CDR2 sequences are GTSNPN and SVGIG (reference sequence). CDR3 sequence (DNA): TGTGCCACGTCCTTCGGGGGGAGAACGGGAGGCTACACCTTC. Its protein product is CATSFGGRTGGYTF.

Concerning this clone: Other DNA sequences from this sample encode an identical CDR3 as well. The chain links TRBV4-1 to TRBJ2-1; 15 positions match TRBD2. The CDR3 sequence is 17 residues long. CDR1 MGHRA and CDR2 YSYEKL come from the germline V gene. V trimming: 1 base; J trimming: 7 bases; junction bases outside the gene matches: 5. The CDR3 nucleotides read TGCGCCAGCAGCCAAGGACCCGGGACTAGCGGGAGGAATGAGCAGTTCTTC. Encoded protein: CASSQGPGTSGRNEQFF.

CDR3 in DNA: TGCGCCAGCTCAGGGGGCTCCAACTCCTACGAGCAGTACTTC. It yields the protein CASSGGSNSYEQYF. This chain connects TRBV10-1 to TRBJ2-7, with 8 bases aligning to TRBD1. With 8 bases clipped from V and 0 bases from J, the junction kept 6 bases outside the gene matches. Germline V gene sequence: CDR1 WNHNN, CDR2 SYGVQD (reference sequence). The CDR3 is 14 amino acids.

The chain links TRBV7-9 to TRBJ2-1; a possible D gene is TRBD2 (5 bases). Germline V gene data show CDR1 as SEHNR and CDR2 as FQNEAQ (reference sequence). V was pared by 2 bases and J by 4 bases, with 6 bases between. The CDR3 is made up of 13 amino acids. In nucleotides, the CDR3 is TGTGCCAGCAGCTTATCGGGGTACAATGAGCAGTTCTTC. Its protein product is CASSLSGYNEQFF.

The chain uses TRBV2 and TRBJ2-3; 11 nucleotides match TRBD2. Germline-derived CDR1 and CDR2 are SNHLY and FYNNEI. After removal of 6 bases from V and 0 bases from J, the junction contained 8 bases not matched to a gene. The CDR3 contains 17 residues. CDR3 nucleotide sequence: TGTGCCAGCAGCGGCCGTAGCGGGAGGGCTAGCACAGATACGCAGTATTTT. Amino acid sequence: CASSGRSGRASTDTQYF.

This clone came up a few times. The chain has TRBV4-1 and TRBJ2-7; 15 bases match TRBD2. Germline lookup yields CDR1 MGHRA and CDR2 YSYEKL. The CDR3 runs 19 residues. V dropped 4 bases and J dropped 0; count of bases not matched to a gene: 10. The CDR3 here is CASSLTGTSGRRGSYEQYV. CDR3 DNA sequence: TGCGCCAGCAGCCTAACCGGGACTAGCGGGAGGAGAGGCTCCTACGAGCAGTACGTC.

J is TRBJ2-5 and V is TRBV7-9; 7 positions match TRBD2. There are 18 residues in the CDR3. Germline assignment: CDR1 SEHNR and CDR2 FQNEAQ (reference sequence). V was clipped by 1 base and J by 5 bases; unmatched bases: 16. The chain's CDR3 is CASSLVTSEGRGYETQYF. The CDR3 DNA follows: TGTGCCAGCAGCTTAGTAACTAGCGAAGGAAGGGGATACGAGACCCAGTACTTC.

The chain has TRBV7-8 and TRBJ2-3; a possible D gene is TRBD1 (5 bases). Germline V gives CDR1 SGHVS, CDR2 FQNEAQ. Trimming left V 5 bases short and J 6 bases short, with 9 bases between. This CDR3 region has 12 residues. The DNA of the CDR3 is TGTGCCAGCAGCCCCAGGGCTGATACGCAGTATTTT. The encoded protein is CASSPRADTQYF.